The 9 T cell receptor beta chains presented below share a single source sample, sequenced in a study of blood T cell repertoires in COVID-19. Some clones are missing from TCRdb's copy, which holds only in-frame ones; the method was immunoSEQ multiplex PCR. The data show some 190,000 clones, with 75% to 80% seen just once and about 9% held by the top ten. Sequences were obtained from peripheral blood. The source of these receptors is a woman in her 50s with active or convalescent COVID-19.

This chain connects TRBV28 to TRBJ2-7, with 12 bases aligning to TRBD2. This CDR3 has 19 residues. The V segment lost 4 bases and the J segment 3 bases; nucleotides outside the gene matches: 16. Per the germline V gene, CDR1 is MDHEN and CDR2 is SYDVKM. The CDR3 DNA reads TGTGCCAGCAGTTCCAACCCCAGACTAGCGGGAGATTCACGCTACGAGCAGTACTTC. Translating gives CASSSNPRLAGDSRYEQYF.

This rearrangement joins TRBV29-1 to TRBJ1-2; 9 nucleotides match TRBD1. V dropped 5 bases and J dropped 2; count of bases not matched to a gene: 9. The CDR3 covers 15 residues. In germline, CDR1 is SQVTM, CDR2 ANQGSEA. This chain's CDR3 is CSVLRTGADNYGYTF. The DNA for the CDR3 is TGCAGCGTTCTCAGGACAGGGGCCGACAACTATGGCTACACCTTC.

The chain has TRBV12-5 and TRBJ1-1; 7 bases line up with TRBD1. Per germline, CDR1 LGHNT and CDR2 FRNRAP. This CDR3 is built from 13 residues. V shed 1 base, J shed 4 bases, and the junction held 0 bases outside the gene matches. The CDR3 DNA reads as TGTGCTAGTGGTTTGGCAGGGGGCACTGAAGCTTTCTTT. It translates to CASGLAGGTEAFF.

This clone was found once. This chain joins TRBV12-3 or TRBV12-4 and TRBJ2-7; TRBD1 matches at 8 bases. The CDR3 is 13 residues long. Losses at the gene ends were 3 bases for V and 6 bases for J; bases not matched to a gene: 4. The CDR3 nucleotides read TGTGCCAGCAGTTTCCGACAGGGGACCGAGCAGTACTTC. This sequence encodes CASSFRQGTEQYF.

This sequence joins TRBV7-2 and TRBJ2-5; TRBD2 aligns across 11 bases. V lost 1 base, J lost 0 bases, and 4 bases stayed unmatched. The CDR3 spans 17 residues. Per the germline V gene, CDR1 is SGHTA and CDR2 is FQGNSA. CDR3 in amino acids: CASSLGSGGANQETQYF. CDR3 sequence (DNA): TGTGCCAGCAGCTTAGGTAGCGGGGGGGCCAACCAAGAGACCCAGTACTTC.

In its sample, this clone was seen a few times. The chain recombines TRBV6-5 with TRBJ1-2; unclear D gene. Trimming pared 0 bases from V and 7 bases from J, leaving 12 bases between. This CDR3 region has 14 residues. Germline V CDR1 and CDR2: MNHEY, SVGAGI. The CDR3 sequence: CASSYSGRVGGYTF. For the CDR3, the DNA is TGTGCCAGCAGTTACTCGGGGAGGGTCGGTGGCTACACCTTC.

The CDR3 coding sequence is TGTGCCAACAGCCCCGGGACAGGATTGTACAATGAGCAGTTCTTC. Translating it yields CANSPGTGLYNEQFF. This chain connects TRBV6-2 or TRBV6-3 to TRBJ2-1; the match to TRBD1 covers 8 bases. The V and J ends lost 10 bases and 4 bases, in that order; junction bases with no gene match: 12. The length of the CDR3 is 15 residues. Germline-derived CDR1 and CDR2 are MNHEY and SVGEGT.

This clone was picked up one time. The rearrangement links TRBV7-6 to TRBJ2-7; D may be TRBD1 (6 bases). The length of the CDR3 is 14 residues. The germline V gene encodes CDR1 SGHVS and CDR2 FNYEAQ. V was pared by 5 bases and J by 5 bases, with 16 bases between. CDR3 sequence reads: CASSPFDRLNEQYF. CDR3 coding DNA: TGTGCCAGCAGCCCGTTCGACAGGCTCAACGAGCAGTACTTC.

V usage is TRBV28 and J usage is TRBJ1-1; possible D gene TRBD1, 6 bases. The V gene's germline CDR1 is MDHEN and CDR2 SYDVKM. The CDR3 consists of 14 residues. V was shortened by 6 bases and J by 1 base, with 12 bases between the two germline ends. In nucleotides, the CDR3 is TGTGCCAGCAGACCAGGGACACAGAACACTGAAGCTTTCTTT. This translates into CASRPGTQNTEAFF.